Described below is a single T cell receptor (beta chain) sequence and its context. The table lists this clone with a few counts. The clone's antigen remains unknown. There are no base qualities to consult, and no much larger clone falls within one base. This entry belongs to a study of cytomegalovirus exposure and HLA in healthy donors (dated by TCRdb to 2017 to 2019). Describing the broader study: An earlier analysis of several hundred of the donors reported more than 250 Gb of sequence data and 120 million or so unique TCR beta sequences from 150 million to 200 million T cells. In a later genetic analysis, genome-wide SNP genotypes for 398 of the 666 donors were used, and that subset was treated as a discovery cohort. A later analysis re-examined previously published TCR beta repertoires from over 500 donors and added high-resolution HLA genotyping to investigate patterns of TCR occurrence. The number of donors typed differed by locus, with roughly 629-640 for A, B, C, DRB1 and DQB1, around 500 for DQA1, 600 to 610 for DPA1, and some 440 for DPB1. Of the approximately 400 genotyped donors, about 80% fell in the genetic ancestry cluster associated with self-reported Caucasian donors. All discovery cohort repertoires had been generated on a single sequencing platform. The study combined high-throughput TCR immunosequencing, statistical association of individual TCRs with disease status, and machine learning to predict cytomegalovirus infection status. A separate validation cohort of about 110 different subjects was used in addition to the approximately 700-subject first cohort. Rather than using new phenotypic data, the later analysis identified candidate immune exposures from TCR beta sequences and from how often those sequences occurred across donors. Alongside the repertoire data, information on donor age, sex, ethnicity and CMV serostatus was compiled. The T cell repertoires of some 700 subjects were profiled by immunosequencing and related to cytomegalovirus serostatus. The study aimed to test whether signatures of past pathogen exposure could be identified by cataloging public T cell receptors. HLA typing covered class I and class II loci at four-digit resolution. Roughly 5 DR-DQ haplotypes were handled as single units for association and clustering because linkage in the cohort was strong. Among about 410 genotyped donors of the cohort, an average of around 220,000 unique TCR beta nucleotide sequences was sequenced per donor, of which about 18% were non-productive. In an earlier analysis of roughly 580 of the donors, high-throughput TCR beta sequencing was used to judge whether each TCR beta V gene segment behaved as functional or pseudogenic. Approximately 330 gigabases of sequencing data and 91 million or so unique TCR sequences made up an early release that covered approximately 620 HLA-typed donors.

Cut back by 3 bases and 0 bases, the V and J ends lie 15 bases apart. CDR1 and CDR2, per the germline V gene, are KGHSH and LQKENI. Its CDR3 holds 17 amino acids, cysteine through phenylalanine. Only CDR3 DNA remains: 51 bases, in frame from the first base. Library preparation used the immunoSEQ multiplex PCR assay. For the multiplex PCR, a mixture combining 60 forward primers for TCR Vbeta segments and 13 reverse primers for TCR Jbeta segments was used. The CDR3 region of rearranged TCR beta genes was amplified from genomic DNA by a multiplex PCR assay. The Illumina HiSeq System was used to sequence the amplified TCR beta libraries as 87-base-pair reads. The source study handled its data this way. In a later analysis, around 80 million unique TCR beta chains were counted across the roughly 670 repertoires, and roughly 11 million of these chains were shared by at least two donors. A nearest-neighbor algorithm error-corrected the raw reads and collapsed the reads into unique sequences, merging closely related sequences to remove PCR and sequencing errors. Alignment of CDR3 sequences to IMGT reference sequences was used to assign V, D and J gene segments. For a sequence to be retained, a match of at least six nucleotides was required to both a V gene segment and a J gene segment. Rearrangements were classified as productive when the CDR3 lacked stop codons and remained in frame with V and J, and all other rearrangements were classified as non-productive. CDR3 was defined according to IMGT convention as the region running from the second conserved V-encoded cysteine to the conserved J-encoded phenylalanine. Sequences without an unambiguous match to a single V gene segment were excluded from the earlier analysis of a few hundred of the donors. An earlier analysis of fewer than 750 of the donors classified V segments as functional when productive rearrangements were above 56.7% and as segregating when the standard deviation between donors was above 5%. A statistical classification framework was developed to diagnose cytomegalovirus status using the catalog of TCR beta chain sequences. In a later analysis, V and J genes were assigned by comparing TCR nucleotide sequences against IMGT/GENE-DB human TR gene sequences. In a later analysis, CDR3 sequences and most-parsimonious VDJ recombination scenarios were assigned using the TCRdist pipeline. In a later analysis, every TCR beta chain was defined by the combination of its CDR3 amino acid sequence and its V-gene family, and reads without a unique V-gene family were dropped. To address suspected cross-contamination and a sequencing artifact, a later analysis removed roughly 580 highly shared, low-generation-probability nucleotide sequences. In a later analysis, a clonal expansion index for each public chain was calculated from normalized within-repertoire ranks of inferred template counts. In a later analysis, generation probabilities were computed with a VDJ recombination model fitted to out-of-frame rearrangements, and the resulting probabilities were checked against IGoR. In a later analysis, hypergeometric tests were used to score TCR-TCR, TCR-HLA and TCR-CMV co-occurrence, with a repertoire-size bias correction applied to TCR pairs. False discovery rates were estimated in a later analysis by permuting HLA or CMV assignments 20 times. In a later analysis, co-occurring TCRs were grouped using DBSCAN, with TCRdist sequence similarity added in when clustering inside HLA-allele-positive subsets. For co-occurrence clustering, repertoires with fewer than 30,000 or more than 120,000 public chains were excluded, along with four or five repertoires with anomalous nucleotide sharing. TCRdb stores this immuneACCESS table with in-frame sequences only. Part of the clones is absent; in the studies checked, under half of the shortfall reflects unresolved V genes, and no reason is known for the rest. V and J calls and clone size are given by that table; D and trimming were obtained from the DNA. The sample table contains 150,000 to 200,000 clones; only one count was recorded for roughly 13% of them. 7.5% to 10% of the sample rests with the top ten.

The cohort comprised under 700 healthy bone marrow donors. At the time of sampling, every cohort member was nominally healthy, though immune exposures that went unrecorded were likely present. The donor was CMV seropositive and belonged to the group of 250 to 350 seropositive cohort members. Each donor provided a peripheral blood sample, and peripheral blood mononuclear cells were used for TCR beta sequencing. Genomic DNA extraction from the blood cell samples was performed with the Qiagen DNeasy Blood Extraction Kit. Broad study findings and their caveats: Most TCR sequences were observed very rarely across donors, whereas some public TCRs were present in many individuals. Three of the identified cytomegalovirus-associated TCR beta chains were confirmed in vitro to be specific for cytomegalovirus antigens. When HLA alleles, especially DR and DQ, strongly co-occurred, attributing TCR associations to individual alleles was difficult. In a later analysis, HLA-associated TCR beta chains were found to be more clonally expanded and to have lower generation probabilities than equally common non-associated chains. This cohort had only TCR beta chains sequenced, and the lack of alpha or paired-chain data limited which features could be detected. The study gave a list of about 150 TCR beta chains associated with cytomegalovirus. At a false discovery rate of 0.05, a later analysis linked about 16,000 TCR beta sequences to specific HLA alleles. Because HLA typing was missing for some donors at each locus, association tests included only the typed subset. An earlier analysis of 587 of the donors showed that most TCR beta V segments appeared in productive rearrangements either about 87% or about 30% of the time, which broadly matched IMGT annotations. Immune exposure information for the cohort was limited to CMV serostatus. In a later analysis, the rate of TCR association differed among HLA loci, with DRB1 alleles having the most associated TCRs and HLA-C alleles having the fewest. A further reported finding was that TCR beta sequences accurately predicted the HLA-A and HLA-B alleles for most subjects in the first cohort. Presence/absence analyses assumed roughly uniform sequencing depth across donors, an assumption that may not hold. A cluster of highly shared sequence variants was judged likely to be a technical artifact of the sequencing pipeline. Correlated functional status among segregating V segments might be attributable to linkage disequilibrium, but an unknown experimental factor could not be ruled out. Because the 87-base-pair reads could not distinguish some IMGT-functional V segments, including TRBV6-2 and TRBV6-3, those segments were excluded. According to a later analysis, most CMV-associated TCR beta chains appeared to be HLA-restricted, and the HLA associations seemed to be driven largely by CMV exposure. Because counts were too low, 15 or so rarely observed V segments, including chromosome 9 orphons, were excluded from the earlier analysis of 587 of the donors. Several of the top co-occurrence clusters appeared to be linked to parvovirus B19, influenza, CMV and Epstein-Barr virus, according to a later analysis. The authors suggested that the approach could potentially be generalized to other disease states and immunological phenotypes. An association between a missense DCLRE1C variant and V-gene and J-gene trimming of TCR beta chains was found in a later genetic analysis and replicated in an independent cohort. In both the original and validation cohorts, the classifier was reported to diagnose cytomegalovirus status with high specificity and sensitivity. Compared with the roughly 670-donor mean, donors in an Asian-associated ancestry cluster had fewer N-insertions in productive TCRs, according to a later genetic analysis.

The sequence links TRBV18 to TRBJ2-1, with TRBD1 tentatively as D gene (6 bases match). The sample comprised PBMCs. The sequence was obtained from a man aged 45-65 years in good health and CMV-seropositive. CDR3 protein: CASSPSGTRSSYNEQFF. The DNA sequence follows: TGTGCCAGCTCACCCTCGGGGACACGGAGCTCCTACAATGAGCAGTTCTTC.